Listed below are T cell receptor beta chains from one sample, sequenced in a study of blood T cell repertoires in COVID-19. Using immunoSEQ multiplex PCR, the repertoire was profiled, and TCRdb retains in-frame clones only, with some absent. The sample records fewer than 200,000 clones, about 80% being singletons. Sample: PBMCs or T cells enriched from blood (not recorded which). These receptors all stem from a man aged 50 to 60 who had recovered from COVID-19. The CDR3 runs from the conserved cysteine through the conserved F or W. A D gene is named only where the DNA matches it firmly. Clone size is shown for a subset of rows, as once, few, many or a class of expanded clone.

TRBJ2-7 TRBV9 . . TGTGCCAGCAGCGTAGGGGGCGATCAAGAGCAGTACTTC CASSVGGDQEQYF
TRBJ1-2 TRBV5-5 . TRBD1 TGTGCCAGCAGCTTGATGGGACAGCCAACTAACTATGGCTACACCTTC CASSLMGQPTNYGYTF
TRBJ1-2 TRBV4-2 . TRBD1 TGTGCCAGCAGCCCAGGGGGCCTTAACTATGGCTACACCTTC CASSPGGLNYGYTF
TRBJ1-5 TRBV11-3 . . TGTGCCAGCAGCTTAGTGAGCCGCAATCAGCCCCAGCATTTT CASSLVSRNQPQHF
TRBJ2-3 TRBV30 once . TGTGCCTGGAGCTGGAACAGGGATACAGATACGCAGTATTTT CAWSWNRDTDTQYF
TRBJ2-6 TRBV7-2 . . TGTGCCAGCAGCTCAGGTACAGGGACTGGGGCCAACGTCCTGACTTTC CASSSGTGTGANVLTF
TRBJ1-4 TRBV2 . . TGTGCCAGCAGTGGGACAGTTGCAACTAATGAAAAACTGTTTTTT CASSGTVATNEKLFF
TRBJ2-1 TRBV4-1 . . TGCGCCAGCAGCCAAGGTCCCTCCTCCTACAATGAGCAGTTCTTC CASSQGPSSYNEQFF
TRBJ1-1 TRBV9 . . TGTGCCAGCAGCGTTGGGGGGCGCGGGGGCACTGAAGCTTTCTTT CASSVGGRGGTEAFF
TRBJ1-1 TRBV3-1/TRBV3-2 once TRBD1 TGTGCCAGCAGCCGCCGACAGGGGAGGACTGAAGCTTTCTTT CASSRRQGRTEAFF
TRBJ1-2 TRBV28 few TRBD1 TGTGCCAGCAGGTCGACAGGGAATGGCTACACCTTC CASRSTGNGYTF
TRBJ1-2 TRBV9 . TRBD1 TGTGCCAGCAGCTTGGGACAGGGGGCGCAGGGTGGCTACACCTTC CASSLGQGAQGGYTF
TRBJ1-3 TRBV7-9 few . TGTGCCAGCAGCTTAGGGCCACACGGAAACACCATATATTTT CASSLGPHGNTIYF
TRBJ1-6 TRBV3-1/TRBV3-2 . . TGTGCCAGCAGCCCGGGACTTAATTCACCCCTCCACTTT CASSPGLNSPLHF
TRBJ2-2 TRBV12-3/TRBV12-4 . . TGTGCCAGCACAGTCCGCACGGGGGAGCTGTTTTTT CASTVRTGELFF
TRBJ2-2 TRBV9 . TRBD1 TGTGCCAGCAGCTCCCGGGACAGGGCGAACACCGGGGAGCTGTTTTTT CASSSRDRANTGELFF
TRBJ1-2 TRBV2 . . TGTGCCAGCAGTTCCCGTCAGGGGAACTATGGCTACACCTTC CASSSRQGNYGYTF
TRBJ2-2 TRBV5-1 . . TGCGCCAGCAGCTTTGACTCCTTTGTCCTGTTTTTT CASSFDSFVLFF
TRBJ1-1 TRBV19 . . TGTGCCAGTAGTTCTACTCAGGGAAGGCTCGCTGAAGCTTTCTTT CASSSTQGRLAEAFF
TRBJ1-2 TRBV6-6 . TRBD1 TGTGCCAGTCAATACCCGGGAGGGGGCTACGGCTACACCTTC CASQYPGGGYGYTF
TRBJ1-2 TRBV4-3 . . TGCGCCAGCAGCCGCGGACAGACTAACTATGGCTACACCTTC CASSRGQTNYGYTF
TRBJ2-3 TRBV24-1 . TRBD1 TGTGCCACCAGTGACCCAACTACAGGGGTTAGGAGCACAGATACGCAGTATTTT CATSDPTTGVRSTDTQYF
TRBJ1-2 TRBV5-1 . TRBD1 TGCGCCAGCAGCTTGACGTCGGGACAGGAAGCTGGCTATGGCTACACCTTC CASSLTSGQEAGYGYTF
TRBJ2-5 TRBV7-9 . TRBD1 TGTGCCAGCAGCTTAGGAGGGGGCCCAAGGGAGACCCAGTACTTC CASSLGGGPRETQYF
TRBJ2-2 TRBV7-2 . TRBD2 TGTGCCAGCAGCTTAATGCCTAGCGGAAACACCGGGGAGCTGTTTTTT CASSLMPSGNTGELFF
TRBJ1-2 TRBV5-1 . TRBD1 TGCGCCAGCAGCTCATGGATAAGTGGGACAGGGGTATTACATGGCTACACCTTC CASSSWISGTGVLHGYTF
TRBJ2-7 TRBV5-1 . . TGCGCCAGCAGCTTATGGAGGGGTGAGTCGGGAGTTGTGTACGAGCAGTACTTC CASSLWRGESGVVYEQYF
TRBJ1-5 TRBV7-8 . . TGTGCCAGCAGCTTATCCGTGGGGCCAAATCAGCCCCAGCATTTT CASSLSVGPNQPQHF
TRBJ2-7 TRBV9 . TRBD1 TGTGCCAGCAGCGTTGGGACAGAGTTACCCTACGAGCAGTACTTC CASSVGTELPYEQYF
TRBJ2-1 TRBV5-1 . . TGCGCCAGCAGAACTTACTCCGGGACACTAAACAATGAGCAGTTCTTC CASRTYSGTLNNEQFF
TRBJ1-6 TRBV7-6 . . TGTGCCAGCAGCCCTAAGGCGAGGGTTTCCTATAATTCACCCCTCCACTTT CASSPKARVSYNSPLHF
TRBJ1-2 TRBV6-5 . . TGTGCCAGCAGTTCCGGGAAGATAGGCTACACCTTC CASSSGKIGYTF
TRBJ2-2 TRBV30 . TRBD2 TGTGCCTGGAGTTGGACTAGCGGGGCGAACACCGGGGAGCTGTTTTTT CAWSWTSGANTGELFF
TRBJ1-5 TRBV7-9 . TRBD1 TGTGCCAGCAGCCCAGGGGCGGGGGACAGGAATCAGCCCCAGCATTTT CASSPGAGDRNQPQHF
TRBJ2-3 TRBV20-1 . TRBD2 TGCAGTGCTAGTAGCGGGGGGGTACTAGATACGCAGTATTTT CSASSGGVLDTQYF
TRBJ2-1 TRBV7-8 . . TGTGCCAGCAGCTTAGACAGGGACAATGAGCAGTTCTTC CASSLDRDNEQFF
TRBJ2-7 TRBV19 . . TGTGCCAGTAGTATTCGAGCAGGGGTCTACGAGCAGTACTTC CASSIRAGVYEQYF
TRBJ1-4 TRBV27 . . TGTGCCACGGGCAGGGTAAATGAAAAACTGTTTTTT CATGRVNEKLFF
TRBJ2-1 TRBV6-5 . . TGTGCCAGCAGTCACCAGGGTTATGAGCAGTTCTTC CASSHQGYEQFF
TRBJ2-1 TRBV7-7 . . TGTGCCAGCAGCTTAGCGGAGGCCAATGAGCAGTTCTTC CASSLAEANEQFF
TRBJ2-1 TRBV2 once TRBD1 TGTGCCAGCAGTCCTAGACAGGGGGGATACAATGAGCAGTTCTTC CASSPRQGGYNEQFF